This TCR beta chain was sequenced in a study of blood T cell repertoires in COVID-19 (TCRdb year 2020). For the wider study: Samples from collaborators originated in the United States, Italy and Spain and spanned both the acute and convalescent phases of COVID-19. The material from the prospective study consisted of cDNA or gDNA derived from T cells, B-cell-depleted T cells, or PBMCs. Subjects who had been exposed to COVID-19, were actively infected with it, or had recovered from it provided the deeply sampled blood TCRbeta repertoires that made up the dataset. The repertoires were released in a freely available public database meant as a resource for research on the immune response to SARS-CoV-2. Samples came from the ongoing ImmuneRACE study (first 160 participants) plus 1,254 subjects from 6 global collaborators. Sample metadata almost always included a de-identified subject ID, COVID-19 status, age in years and sex. Where available, HLA class I and class II types were taken from metadata supplied by the sample provider and were not determined by assay-based typing.

The immunoSEQ Assay, a bias-controlled multiplex PCR, was used to amplify TCRbeta CDR3 regions from genomic DNA. Turning to the authors' computational methods: The number of nucleated cells in each sample was estimated from the amplification of reference gene primers within the assay. To quantify the absolute abundance of each unique TCRbeta CDR3 rearrangement, sequence reads were collapsed and filtered. For each sample, productive Simpson clonality was calculated as the square root of Simpson's diversity index across productive rearrangements. TCRdb's version of the immuneACCESS table is confined to in-frame rearrangements and falls short of the full clone set. An unresolved V gene accounts for under half of the shortfall where checked; the remainder is of unknown origin. That table supplies the V and J calls and clone size; D and trimming were determined from the DNA. The sample records roughly 46,000 clones, roughly 88% of which are singletons. The ten largest clones take up 9.5% to 15% of the sample.

Concerning this clone itself: Its cognate antigen has yet to be identified. Per-base quality was not reported, and no clone a single base away is much larger than it.

The collaborating institutions used their own protocols to collect whole blood in K2EDTA tubes. Collaborator samples were shipped for TCRbeta analysis as frozen whole blood, isolated PBMCs, or DNA extracted from either sample type. The investigation overall reported the following: Clinical and demographic metadata were provided uncurated, with the amount varying by source and participant.

Sequencing was done on a sample of peripheral blood. The sequence was obtained from a human donor with active COVID-19. The donor label of this sample is uncertain.

The nucleotide sequence is TGCGCCAGCAGCCTCTTATTAGCGGGACCCAAGGTATATGAGCAGTTCTTC. This gives the protein CASSLLLAGPKVYEQFF. The chain is encoded by TRBV4-1 joined to TRBJ2-1; 8 bases in the middle match TRBD2. CDR3 length: 17 amino acids, cysteine to phenylalanine. Of the read, only the CDR3 DNA is kept; its 51 bases are in frame from base 1. Looking up the germline V gene yields CDR1 MGHRA and CDR2 YSYEKL. Trimming accounts for 4 bases at V and 8 bases at J, while the number of junction bases matched to no gene is 16.